The clone carrying this T cell receptor beta chain was recorded many times. The data are from a study of T cells in Graves' hyperthyroidism and ophthalmopathy. V trimming: 4 bases; J trimming: 1 base; junction bases outside the gene matches: 10. This CDR3 has 16 amino acids. The germline gives CDR1 LGHDT, CDR2 YNNKEL (reference sequence). The CDR3 regions of TCR beta were amplified from RNA transcripts. The HTBI set primed first-round TCR CDR3 RT-PCR. TCRdb reprocessed the multiplex PCR reads with MiXCR, giving one entry per CDR3 protein. Counted here are 600,000 to 700,000 distinct CDR3 sequences, roughly 14% occurring once; the ten biggest clones make up about 3.9%. Exclusion of a patient resulted from uncontrolled infection, other autoimmune disease, pregnancy or lactation.

Specimen: blood. This TCR derives from a woman aged 40 to 50 with Graves' ophthalmopathy. The chain has TRBV3-1 and TRBJ2-7; the match to TRBD2 covers 7 bases. The CDR3: CASSPTSSGTSYEQYF. CDR3 DNA: TGTGCCAGCAGCCCTACCTCAAGCGGGACGTCCTACGAGCAGTACTTC.